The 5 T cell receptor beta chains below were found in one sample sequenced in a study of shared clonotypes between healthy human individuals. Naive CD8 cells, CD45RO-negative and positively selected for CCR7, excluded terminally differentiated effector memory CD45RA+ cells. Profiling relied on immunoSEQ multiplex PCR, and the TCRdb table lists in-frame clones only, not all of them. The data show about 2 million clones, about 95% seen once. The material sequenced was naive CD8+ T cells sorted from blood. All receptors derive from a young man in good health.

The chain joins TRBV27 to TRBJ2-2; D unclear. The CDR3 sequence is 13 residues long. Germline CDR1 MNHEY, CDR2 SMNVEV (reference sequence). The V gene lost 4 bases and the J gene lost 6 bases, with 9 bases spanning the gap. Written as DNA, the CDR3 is TGTGCCAGCAGTTCGGAGCGCTCCGGGGAGCTGTTTTTT. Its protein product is CASSSERSGELFF.

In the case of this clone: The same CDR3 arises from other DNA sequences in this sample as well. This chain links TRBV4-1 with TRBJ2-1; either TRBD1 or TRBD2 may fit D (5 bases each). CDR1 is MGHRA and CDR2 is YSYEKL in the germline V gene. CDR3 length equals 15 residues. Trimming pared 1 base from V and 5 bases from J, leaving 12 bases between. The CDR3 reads CASSQVGTGDNEQFF. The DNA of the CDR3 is TGCGCCAGCAGCCAAGTTGGGACCGGAGACAATGAGCAGTTCTTC.

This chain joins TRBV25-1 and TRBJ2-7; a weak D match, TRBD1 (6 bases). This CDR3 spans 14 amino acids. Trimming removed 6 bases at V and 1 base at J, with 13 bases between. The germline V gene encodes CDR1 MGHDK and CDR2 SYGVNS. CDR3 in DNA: TGTGCCAGCAGCTGGACAGAGTCTTCCTACGAGCAGTACTTC. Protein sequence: CASSWTESSYEQYF.

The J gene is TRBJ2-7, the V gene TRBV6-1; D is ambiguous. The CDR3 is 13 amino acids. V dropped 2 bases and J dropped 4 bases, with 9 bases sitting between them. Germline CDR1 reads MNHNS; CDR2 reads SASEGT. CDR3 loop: CASSEWVEYEQYF. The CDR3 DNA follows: TGTGCCAGCAGTGAATGGGTGGAATACGAGCAGTACTTC.

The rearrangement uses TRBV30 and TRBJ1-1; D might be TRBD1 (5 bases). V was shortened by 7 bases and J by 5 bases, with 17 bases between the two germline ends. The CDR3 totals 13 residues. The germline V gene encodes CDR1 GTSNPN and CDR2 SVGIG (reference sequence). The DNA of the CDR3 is TGTGCCTTCAACTTGGGGGGTGGGACTGAAGCTTTCTTT. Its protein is CAFNLGGGTEAFF.